Shown below are 13 T cell receptor beta chains from a single sample sequenced in a study of cytomegalovirus exposure and HLA in healthy donors. The PCR made use of 60 Vbeta and 13 Jbeta primers. TCRdb's table, derived via immunoSEQ multiplex PCR, lists solely in-frame clones and lacks some. The data contain approximately 210,000 clones, around 87% of them seen just once; the ten biggest clones take up approximately 1.5%. Sequenced material: PBMCs. These receptors were collected from a woman between 18 and 29 years old in good health and CMV-seronegative.

The chain uses TRBV6-1 and TRBJ2-1; the D is unclear. Trimming pared 1 base from V and 0 bases from J, leaving 7 bases between. Per germline, CDR1 MNHNS and CDR2 SASEGT. The CDR3 has 15 amino acids. The CDR3 spells CASSEDFSSYNEQFF. The CDR3 DNA reads TGTGCCAGCAGTGAAGACTTTAGCTCCTACAATGAGCAGTTCTTC.

The chain links TRBV5-5 to TRBJ2-1, with 9 positions matching TRBD2. This CDR3 has 14 amino acids. Per germline, CDR1 SGHKS and CDR2 YYEKEE (reference sequence). V lost 3 bases and J lost 10; bases outside the gene matches: 8. The CDR3: CASSWGGGAREQFF. DNA for the CDR3: TGTGCCAGCAGCTGGGGCGGGGGGGCCAGAGAGCAGTTCTTC.

The sample holds one count of this clone. The chain links TRBV5-1 to TRBJ1-5, with unresolved D. The germline CDR1 and CDR2 sequences are SGHRS and YFSETQ. The CDR3 runs to 14 residues. The ends were cut back, 0 bases at V and 3 bases at J, with 7 bases in the middle. The DNA of the CDR3 is TGCGCCAGCAGCTTGGGAGGCACCAATCAGCCCCAGCATTTT. Its translation is CASSLGGTNQPQHF.

The V gene is TRBV6-5, the J gene TRBJ1-1, with TRBD1 matching over 12 bases. The V gene end was trimmed by 4 bases and the J gene end by 4 bases; junction bases not matched to a gene: 4. The germline V gene has CDR1 MNHEY and CDR2 SVGAGI. The CDR3 extends over 15 amino acids. The CDR3 is CASSSGTGGGTEAFF. The CDR3 DNA is TGTGCCAGCAGTTCCGGGACAGGGGGCGGCACTGAAGCTTTCTTT.

The gene calls are TRBV11-2 and TRBJ2-2, with 9 bases aligning to TRBD2. The CDR3 loop spans 15 amino acids. Looked up from germline, CDR1 is SGHAT and CDR2 is FQNNGV. Germline trimming cut 3 bases from V and 5 bases from J; bases unmatched to any gene: 4. The CDR3 sequence is CASSFSGLATGELFF. The CDR3 DNA follows: TGTGCCAGCAGCTTCTCGGGACTAGCTACCGGGGAGCTGTTTTTT.

V is TRBV6-6 and J is TRBJ1-2, with D possibly TRBD1 on 5 matching bases. The CDR3 extends over 14 amino acids. Germline CDR1 MNHNY, CDR2 SVGAGI (reference sequence). With 6 bases removed from V and 2 bases from J, the gap between germline ends came to 13 bases. CDR3 nucleotide sequence: TGTGCCAGCAGATCTCAGACAGACAACTATGGCTACACCTTC. Amino acids: CASRSQTDNYGYTF.

The chain couples TRBV2 to TRBJ1-4; D remains ambiguous. Trimming took off 7 bases at V and 3 bases at J, with 12 bases between the two ends. Looked up from germline, CDR1 is SNHLY and CDR2 is FYNNEI. CDR3 length: 14 amino acids. The CDR3 sequence is CASKITAANEKLFF. For the CDR3, the DNA is TGTGCCAGCAAGATCACCGCAGCTAATGAAAAACTGTTTTTT.

This chain connects TRBV10-2 to TRBJ2-7; D gene ambiguous. V shed 5 bases and J shed 3 bases, with 11 bases lying between them. The CDR3 consists of 13 residues. Germline assignment: CDR1 WSHSY and CDR2 SAAADI. The CDR3 DNA is TGCGCCAGCAGTCCCAGGTCGGACTACGAGCAGTACTTC. Translation gives CASSPRSDYEQYF.

The rearrangement links TRBV28 to TRBJ1-2; TRBD1 matches 9 bases. Trimming cost V 4 bases and J 2 bases; bases outside gene matches: 8. This CDR3 has 16 amino acids. Germline CDR1 MDHEN, CDR2 SYDVKM. The CDR3 protein is CASSSTPGTGNYGYTF. The CDR3 DNA reads as TGTGCCAGCAGTTCTACCCCCGGGACAGGGAACTATGGCTACACCTTC.

The rearrangement uses TRBV19 and TRBJ2-7, with 7 positions matching TRBD1. CDR1 and CDR2 (germline): LNHDA, SQIVND (reference sequence). This CDR3 region has 14 residues. The trim removed 9 bases at V and 3 bases at J, leaving 11 bases unmatched. The DNA of the CDR3 is TGTGCCAGGGACCGGGACAGACTAAGCTACGAGCAGTACTTC. Its translation: CARDRDRLSYEQYF.

The V call is TRBV28, the J call TRBJ1-5; D is undetermined. CDR3 length: 15 residues. The V and J ends lost 6 bases and 9 bases respectively, with 21 bases between them. Germline V lookup: CDR1 MDHEN, CDR2 SYDVKM. As DNA, the CDR3 is TGTGCCAGCAGGATAAGTAGCGATTCTTACCGGCCCCAGCATTTT. It translates to CASRISSDSYRPQHF.

This rearrangement joins TRBV5-1 to TRBJ2-1; TRBD2 is a possible D gene (5 bases). Trimming removed 9 bases at V and 0 bases at J, with 16 bases between. The CDR3 extends over 15 amino acids. Germline V gene data show CDR1 as SGHRS and CDR2 as YFSETQ. The CDR3: CATSEGGLSYNEQFF. The CDR3 region has the DNA TGCGCCACCTCGGAAGGCGGACTCTCCTACAATGAGCAGTTCTTC.

This rearrangement joins TRBV10-3 to TRBJ1-3; maybe TRBD1 (6 bases). Deletions cut 8 bases from V and 0 bases from J, with 17 bases between. CDR3 size: 16 residues. Germline CDR1 and CDR2: ENHRY and SYGVKD. The CDR3 protein is CAIRPATGHSGNTIYF. The CDR3 DNA is TGTGCCATCCGTCCTGCAACAGGGCACTCTGGAAACACCATATATTTT.